The 31 T cell receptor beta chains reported below all come from one sample, sequenced in a study of T cells in Graves' hyperthyroidism and ophthalmopathy. TCR beta CDR3 regions were amplified from RNA. Carried out on the TCR CDR3, a first-round RT-PCR used the HTBI primer set. TCRdb re-analysed the multiplex PCR reads in MiXCR, keeping a single row per CDR3 protein. The sample contains about 640,000 distinct CDR3 sequences, around 20% of which appear only once. Sequencing was performed on blood. These receptors were obtained from a man aged 25-45 years with Graves' ophthalmopathy.

This clonotype was seen a handful of times. This chain connects TRBV30 to TRBJ2-7, with D possibly TRBD2 on 7 matching bases. The CDR3 covers 14 residues. Germline CDR1 is GTSNPN and CDR2 is SVGIG (reference sequence). Trimming left V 1 base short and J 5 bases short, with 15 bases between. In nucleotides, the CDR3 is TGTGCCTGGAGTGAACCTACAGGGAGGGACGAGCAGTACTTC. This translates into CAWSEPTGRDEQYF.

On this clonotype: A much larger clone is a single base away; this may be a read error. The chain is built from TRBV30 and TRBJ2-1; D unresolved. In germline, CDR1 is GTSNPN, CDR2 SVGIG (reference sequence). The length of the CDR3 is 11 residues. V was pared by 0 bases and J by 10 bases, with 7 bases between. CDR3 in DNA: TGTGCCTGGAGTGTTTCTGACGAGCAGTTCTTC. This translates into CAWSVSDEQFF.

This clonotype was observed at least ten times. This chain uses TRBV27 with TRBJ2-5; D remains ambiguous. V was pared by 6 bases and J by 5 bases, with 16 bases between. CDR3 size: 14 residues. CDR1 MNHEY and CDR2 SMNVEV come from the germline V gene (reference sequence). The CDR3 DNA sequence: TGTGCCAGCAGCTGGACGGGTCCTGATGAGACCCAGTACTTC. Its protein product is CASSWTGPDETQYF.

There are a few counts of this clonotype. The gene calls are TRBV12-3 or TRBV12-4 and TRBJ2-1; TRBD1 aligns across 11 bases. With 6 bases clipped from V and 8 bases from J, the junction kept 3 bases outside the gene matches. The CDR3 sequence is 13 residues long. CDR3 residues: CASRDRGHDEQFF. DNA of the CDR3: TGTGCCAGCAGGGACAGGGGGCACGATGAGCAGTTCTTC.

The chain has TRBV7-3 and TRBJ2-1; D perhaps matches TRBD1 (6 bases). Germline CDR1 and CDR2: SGHTA and FQGTGA. CDR3 length equals 13 residues. Trimming shortened V by 5 bases and J by 10 bases, and 15 bases separated the two germline ends. This chain's CDR3 is CASSGAQGWEQFF. In nucleotides, the CDR3 is TGTGCCAGCAGCGGGGCACAGGGTTGGGAGCAGTTCTTC.

In this sample, this clonotype turned up many times. J is TRBJ2-7 and V is TRBV28, with 10 positions matching TRBD2. Germline V CDR1 and CDR2: MDHEN, SYDVKM. This CDR3 is 14 amino acids long. V was pared by 6 bases and J by 5 bases, with 7 bases of the junction left unmatched. The DNA for the CDR3 is TGTGCCAGCAGACTCCCTAGCGGGAGCCACGAGCAGTACTTC. This sequence encodes CASRLPSGSHEQYF.

Remarks on this clonotype: The junction departs from the called germline gene at one end, perhaps through a read error. The gene calls are TRBV20-1 and TRBJ1-5; no definite D call. Germline V gene lookup returns CDR1 DFQATT and CDR2 SNEGSKA (reference sequence). CDR3 length equals 13 residues. The CDR3 sequence is CSARKPSNQAQHF. The CDR3 DNA follows: TGCAGTGCTAGAAAACCGAGCAATCAGGCCCAGCATTTT.

V usage is TRBV4-1 and J usage is TRBJ2-7; no reliable D call. Trimming removed 0 bases at V and 4 bases at J, with 10 bases between. CDR3 length equals 14 residues. Germline V gene data show CDR1 as MGHRA and CDR2 as YSYEKL. This CDR3 is CASSQEALYYEQYF. In DNA, the CDR3 is TGCGCCAGCAGCCAAGAAGCCCTTTATTACGAGCAGTACTTC.

There are a few counts of this clonotype. This chain uses TRBV15 with TRBJ2-7; D is perhaps TRBD1 (5 bases). The CDR3 spans 12 residues. V was cut by 5 bases and J by 7 bases, with 12 bases left in between. Per germline, CDR1 LNHNV and CDR2 YYDKDF (reference sequence). The CDR3 sequence: CATSPMGREQYF. CDR3 coding DNA: TGTGCCACCAGCCCGATGGGGCGGGAGCAGTACTTC. Based on the CDR3 plus reference TRBV15 and TRBJ2-7, the full variable domain is DAMVIQNPRYQVTQFGKPVTLSCSQTLNHNVMYWYQQKSSQAPKLLFHYYDKDFNNEADTPDNFQSRRPNTSFCFLDIRSPGLGDTAMYLCATSPMGREQYFGPGTRLTVT.

The gene calls are TRBV10-1 and TRBJ1-3, with 7 bases lining up with TRBD1. CDR1 WNHNN and CDR2 SYGVQD come from the germline V gene (reference sequence). J was trimmed by 3 bases and V by 7 bases; bases with no gene match: 3. The CDR3 runs to 13 residues. The CDR3 DNA sequence: TGCGCCAGCAACCGGACAGGTGGAAACACCATATATTTT. It specifies CASNRTGGNTIYF.

This clonotype was picked up a small number of times. DNA for the CDR3: TGTGCCAGCAGTTACGACACGTCCGGCTACACCTTC. Amino acid sequence: CASSYDTSGYTF. The chain combines TRBV6-6 with TRBJ1-2; no clear D. This CDR3 has 12 amino acids. V was shortened by 2 bases and J by 8 bases, with 9 bases between the two germline ends. In germline, CDR1 is MNHNY, CDR2 SVGAGI (reference sequence).

This clonotype was counted at least ten times. The chain links TRBV30 to TRBJ1-3; 7 bases are shared with TRBD1. Germline CDR1 is GTSNPN and CDR2 is SVGIG (reference sequence). V shed 0 bases, J shed 6 bases, and the junction held 2 bases outside the gene matches. The length of the CDR3 is 13 residues. CDR3 coding DNA: TGTGCCTGGAGTGTAACAGGGGTAAACACCATATATTTT. Protein sequence: CAWSVTGVNTIYF.

The J gene is TRBJ2-2, the V gene TRBV6-5; 8 bases line up with TRBD2. This CDR3 spans 16 amino acids. J was trimmed by 1 base and V by 6 bases; bases with no gene match: 7. Germline loops: CDR1 MNHEY, CDR2 SVGAGI. CDR3 region: CASSLGAGGNTGELFF. The CDR3 DNA sequence: TGTGCCAGCAGCTTAGGGGCGGGAGGGAACACCGGGGAGCTGTTTTTT.

The chain uses TRBV19 and TRBJ2-2; D is unresolved. The V gene's germline CDR1 is LNHDA and CDR2 SQIVND (reference sequence). With 3 bases removed from V and 6 bases from J, the gap between germline ends came to 5 bases. This CDR3 has 12 amino acids. CDR3 bases: TGTGCCAGTAGTATGTACCCCGGGGAGCTGTTTTTT. Its protein is CASSMYPGELFF. Together with reference TRBV19 and TRBJ2-2, the CDR3 gives the full variable domain: DGGITQSPKYLFRKEGQNVTLSCEQNLNHDAMYWYRQDPGQGLRLIYYSQIVNDFQKGDIAEGYSVSREKKESFPLTVTSAQKNPTAFYLCASSMYPGELFFGEGSRLTVL.

The sample holds many counts of this clonotype. The chain joins TRBV11-2 to TRBJ2-3, with D perhaps TRBD1 (7 bases). V was cut by 4 bases and J by 4 bases, with 21 bases left in between. The CDR3 is 17 amino acids. Looked up from germline, CDR1 is SGHAT and CDR2 is FQNNGV. Here the CDR3 reads CASSSYRGTVIADTQYF. The CDR3 DNA follows: TGTGCCAGCAGCTCCTACCGCGGGACAGTCATAGCAGATACGCAGTATTTT.

This clonotype has a handful of counts. This chain uses TRBV28 with TRBJ1-2; D remains ambiguous. Germline V gene lookup returns CDR1 MDHEN and CDR2 SYDVKM. CDR3 size: 14 residues. V lost 4 bases and J 5 bases, leaving 14 bases between the germline ends. DNA for the CDR3: TGTGCCAGCAGTTCCCTAGAGAGGTTTTATGGCTACACCTTC. It translates to CASSSLERFYGYTF.

The chain carries TRBV20-1 and TRBJ1-4; maybe TRBD1 (5 bases). In germline, CDR1 is DFQATT, CDR2 SNEGSKA (reference sequence). Trimming left V 2 bases short and J 5 bases short, with 12 bases between. This CDR3 has 14 amino acids. CDR3 DNA: TGCAGTGCTAGACAGACAGAGGGGAATGAAAAACTGTTTTTT. It codes for CSARQTEGNEKLFF.

As concerns this clonotype: A much larger clone differs by one base, so this may be a read error. This chain joins TRBV4-1 and TRBJ2-7; TRBD2 aligns across 14 bases. Germline lookup yields CDR1 MGHRA and CDR2 YSYEKL. This CDR3 is built from 15 residues. CDR3 nucleotides: TGCGCCAGCAGCCGGGGGACTAGCGGGAGTTACGAGCAGCACTTC. This codes for CASSRGTSGSYEQHF.

This clonotype was seen a single time. The chain recombines TRBV27 with TRBJ2-3; no clear D. Germline V lookup: CDR1 MNHEY, CDR2 SMNVEV (reference sequence). The CDR3 is made up of 16 amino acids. V lost 3 bases, J lost 4 bases, and 17 bases lay in between. The CDR3 sequence is CASSFGPGRASDTQYF. CDR3 DNA: TGTGCCAGCAGTTTCGGACCGGGCCGGGCCTCAGATACGCAGTATTTT.

A few counts support this clonotype. V usage is TRBV7-9 and J usage is TRBJ2-5; D remains unclear. Trimming pared 6 bases from V and 1 base from J, leaving 12 bases between. The CDR3 length is 14 residues. Per germline, CDR1 SEHNR and CDR2 FQNEAQ (reference sequence). The CDR3 region is CASSHRAGQETQYF. The CDR3 DNA sequence: TGTGCCAGCAGTCACCGGGCAGGCCAAGAGACCCAGTACTTC.

The chain couples TRBV7-3 to TRBJ2-7; D is possibly TRBD1 or TRBD2 (6 bases each). The CDR3 loop spans 14 amino acids. In germline, CDR1 is SGHTA, CDR2 FQGTGA. The germline V and J ends were trimmed by 0 bases and 5 bases, with 11 bases remaining between them. CDR3 amino acids: CASSLTGGLDEQYF. CDR3 in DNA: TGTGCCAGCAGCTTAACTGGGGGGCTTGACGAGCAGTACTTC.

Ten or more counts support this clonotype. The chain has TRBV11-2 and TRBJ1-1, with D unresolved. Trimming cost V 3 bases and J 0 bases, with 11 bases left between them. The CDR3 loop spans 15 amino acids. CDR1 and CDR2 (germline): SGHAT, FQNNGV. Written as DNA, the CDR3 is TGTGCCAGCAGCTTTGGCCAGGCTCTGAACACTGAAGCTTTCTTT. This sequence encodes CASSFGQALNTEAFF.

This clonotype was observed a few times. The rearrangement joins TRBV27 to TRBJ2-5, with D possibly being TRBD1 or TRBD2 (5 bases each). V lost 4 bases to trimming and J lost 4 bases, with 16 bases between them. Germline V gene data show CDR1 as MNHEY and CDR2 as SMNVEV (reference sequence). The CDR3 extends over 15 amino acids. The CDR3 DNA follows: TGTGCCAGCAGTTCCCCGGGCCCCGGGGCAGAGACCCAGTACTTC. Its protein is CASSSPGPGAETQYF.

This clonotype was seen repeatedly, ten times or more. J is TRBJ1-5 and V is TRBV28; tentative D call: TRBD1 (5 bases). Per the germline V gene, CDR1 is MDHEN and CDR2 is SYDVKM. Trimming stripped 8 bases from V and 5 bases from J, with 19 bases between. The CDR3 runs to 15 residues. The CDR3 reads CASQRRGAGDQPQHF. The DNA of the CDR3 is TGTGCCAGCCAGAGGAGGGGAGCGGGGGATCAGCCCCAGCATTTT.

This sequence joins TRBV4-2 and TRBJ2-1; TRBD2 might be the D (6 bases). The CDR3 extends over 17 amino acids. The V gene's germline CDR1 is LGHNA and CDR2 YNFKEQ. Trimming took 2 bases from V and 0 from J, leaving 14 bases between them. The CDR3 loop reads CASSQSAGLRSYNEQFF. The CDR3 DNA reads TGTGCCAGCAGCCAAAGTGCGGGACTCCGCTCCTACAATGAGCAGTTCTTC.

J is TRBJ1-3 and V is TRBV28; D remains unclear. CDR1 and CDR2 from the germline V gene are MDHEN and SYDVKM. The CDR3 consists of 16 residues. Trimming removed 1 base from V and 2 bases from J, with 12 bases in between. The CDR3 is CASSLLGSLAGNTIYF. CDR3 DNA sequence: TGTGCCAGCAGTTTATTGGGTAGCTTGGCTGGAAACACCATATATTTT.

In its sample, this clonotype was seen many times. This chain uses TRBV20-1 with TRBJ2-1; possibly TRBD2 for D (6 bases). This CDR3 contains 15 residues. Germline V gene sequence: CDR1 DFQATT, CDR2 SNEGSKA (reference sequence). Written as DNA, the CDR3 is TGCAGCCCCGCAAGGAGGGCGAGCTCCTACAATGAGCAGTTCTTC. Translation: CSPARRASSYNEQFF.

J is TRBJ1-2 and V is TRBV6-1; D is unresolved. Trimming stripped 1 base from V and 1 base from J, with 10 bases between. This CDR3 is built from 15 residues. Germline values: CDR1 MNHNS, CDR2 SASEGT. DNA for the CDR3: TGTGCCAGCAGTGAAGGGGTAGGGCGTAACTATGGCTACACCTTC. Translation: CASSEGVGRNYGYTF.

The chain couples TRBV29-1 to TRBJ2-4, with D perhaps TRBD1 (6 bases). Germline-derived CDR1 and CDR2 are SQVTM and ANQGSEA. Between the trimmed V and J ends, which lost 4 bases and 5 bases, there was a span of 12 bases. This CDR3 is 13 amino acids long. The CDR3 DNA reads as TGCAGCGTTGGGACAGAGGGCGAAAACATTCAGTACTTC. Residues: CSVGTEGENIQYF.

This clonotype came up many times. V and J are TRBV30 and TRBJ1-2; a weak D match, TRBD1 (5 bases). The CDR3 spans 12 residues. The V and J ends lost 2 bases and 8 bases respectively, with 12 bases between them. CDR1 is GTSNPN, CDR2 SVGIG, per germline (reference sequence). Here the CDR3 DNA reads TGTGCCTGGAGTCTGACGGCAGGGGGCTACACCTTC. This encodes CAWSLTAGGYTF.

This clonotype was seen at least ten times. The chain joins TRBV27 to TRBJ1-1, with 7 bases that match TRBD1. The V and J ends lost 1 base and 7 bases, in that order; junction bases with no gene match: 9. The germline CDR1 and CDR2 sequences are MNHEY and SMNVEV (reference sequence). The length of the CDR3 is 15 residues. CDR3 DNA sequence: TGTGCCAGCAGTTTATACAGGGGCAACCGGTATGAAGCTTTCTTT. It codes for CASSLYRGNRYEAFF.